A single TCR beta chain is shown here with its context. These data are taken from a study of blood T cell repertoires in COVID-19. Study-level information: Italy, Spain and the United States were the sources of the convalescent and acute COVID-19 samples. T cells, B-cell-depleted T cells, or PBMCs provided the cDNA or gDNA that served as material.

Seattle's cohort entered during active infection and was followed longitudinally. Germline V gene sequence: CDR1 SGHVS, CDR2 FNYEAQ. The germline V and J ends were trimmed by 4 bases and 2 bases, with 6 bases remaining between them. The CDR3 spans 13 residues. Per the authors' pipeline: Reference gene primer amplification in the assay estimated nucleated cell counts. TCRdb keeps only in-frame clones here, not all; method: immunoSEQ multiplex PCR. V and J calls and clone size are given by that table; D and trimming were obtained from the DNA. The sample holds 130,000 or so clones, roughly 77% seen once.

This chain joins TRBV7-6 and TRBJ2-1; no definite D call. This clonotype was obtained from an older woman with COVID-19, enrolled during active disease. The specimen was peripheral blood. The chain's CDR3 is CASSSLPYNEQFF. The CDR3 DNA sequence: TGTGCCAGCAGCTCCCTCCCCTACAATGAGCAGTTCTTC.